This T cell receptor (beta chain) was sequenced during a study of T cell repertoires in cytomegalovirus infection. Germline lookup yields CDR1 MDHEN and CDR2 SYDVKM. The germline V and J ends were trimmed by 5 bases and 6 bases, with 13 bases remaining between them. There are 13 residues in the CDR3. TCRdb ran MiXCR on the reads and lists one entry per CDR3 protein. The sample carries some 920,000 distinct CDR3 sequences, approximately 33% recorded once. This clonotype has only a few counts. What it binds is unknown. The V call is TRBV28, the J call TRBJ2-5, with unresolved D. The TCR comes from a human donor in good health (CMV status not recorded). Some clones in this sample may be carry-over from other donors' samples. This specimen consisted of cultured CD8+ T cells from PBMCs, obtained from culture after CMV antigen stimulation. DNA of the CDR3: TGTGCCAGCAGTCCTCGGGCCGACAAGACCCAGTACTTC. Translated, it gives CASSPRADKTQYF.